This T cell receptor (beta chain) comes out of a study of blood T cell repertoires in COVID-19. About the research overall: T cells, B-cell-depleted T cells, or PBMCs provided the cDNA or gDNA that served as material.

The method was immunoSEQ multiplex PCR; TCRdb's version includes in-frame clones alone and lacks a portion of them. The sample has about 300,000 clones, about 89% seen once. For recovered donors of Cohort 3, there were two negative PCRs, clearance, or symptom resolution. Germline loops: CDR1 MNHEY, CDR2 SVGEGT. The CDR3 has 15 residues. With V trimmed by 0 bases and J by 10 bases, 8 bases remained unmatched. Sequences were obtained from PBMCs or T cells enriched from blood (not recorded which). The sequence was obtained from a woman younger than 30 who had recovered from COVID-19. V usage is TRBV6-2 or TRBV6-3 and J usage is TRBJ2-1; the match to TRBD2 covers 8 bases. The CDR3 reads CASSYSISGGREQFF. DNA of the CDR3: TGTGCCAGCAGTTACTCGATAAGCGGGGGAAGGGAGCAGTTCTTC.